The 5 T cell receptor beta chains reported below all come from one sample, sequenced in a study of shared clonotypes between healthy human individuals. Assay: immunoSEQ multiplex PCR; the TCRdb copy retains only in-frame clones and omits some. The table includes about 820,000 clones, 90% to 95% detected once. CD8 cells classed as naive were CD45RO-negative and positively selected for CCR7, excluding terminally differentiated effector memory CD45RA+ cells. Sequencing used naive CD8+ T cells sorted from blood. The receptors were sampled from a man aged 30 to 45 in good health.

The chain has TRBV7-9 and TRBJ2-2, with D perhaps given as TRBD1 or TRBD2 (6 bases each). Between the trimmed V and J ends, which lost 7 bases and 6 bases, there was a span of 12 bases. The CDR3 contains 13 residues. CDR1 is SEHNR and CDR2 is FQNEAQ in the germline V gene (reference sequence). In DNA form, the CDR3 reads TGTGCCAGCACTCCGGGGGCGGCCGGGGAGCTGTTTTTT. Translation gives CASTPGAAGELFF.

The chain carries TRBV7-6 and TRBJ1-4; D gene unclear. The CDR3 contains 12 residues. Germline V gives CDR1 SGHVS, CDR2 FNYEAQ. V was pared by 5 bases and J by 13 bases, with 14 bases between. CDR3 nucleotide sequence: TGTGCCAGCAGCCCCGTTCTGGGGAGACTGTTTTTT. It is translated as CASSPVLGRLFF. Using reference TRBV7-6 and TRBJ1-4 for the parts outside the CDR3, the full variable domain is GAGVSQSPRYKVTKRGQDVALRCDPISGHVSLYWYRQALGQGPEFLTYFNYEAQQDKSGLPNDRFSAERPEGSISTLTIQRTEQRDSAMYRCASSPVLGRLFFGSGTQLSVL.

This chain joins TRBV29-1 and TRBJ2-2; D is perhaps TRBD1 (6 bases). V lost 7 bases and J 8 bases, leaving 11 bases between the germline ends. Germline V CDR1 and CDR2: SQVTM, ANQGSEA. The CDR3 sequence is 11 residues long. The chain's CDR3 is CSGDRRGELFF. CDR3 in DNA: TGCAGCGGCGACAGGAGGGGGGAGCTGTTTTTT.

The chain employs TRBV7-8 and TRBJ2-7; 7 bases fit TRBD1. Germline V gives CDR1 SGHVS, CDR2 FQNEAQ. There are 15 residues in the CDR3. Trimming took 0 bases from V and 5 from J; bases not matched to a gene: 7. The CDR3 DNA is TGTGCCAGCAGCTTAGCCCAGACAGGGTGGCACGAGCAGTACTTC. Its translation: CASSLAQTGWHEQYF.

V gene TRBV10-1 combines with J gene TRBJ1-2, with D possibly TRBD1 on 5 matching bases. CDR1 is WNHNN, CDR2 SYGVQD, per germline (reference sequence). The V end lost 6 bases, the J end lost 5 bases, and 16 bases lay between the germline ends. There are 14 residues in the CDR3. DNA of the CDR3: TGCGCCAGCAGCCCGGCAGGGAGCGAATATGGCTACACCTTC. This sequence encodes CASSPAGSEYGYTF.